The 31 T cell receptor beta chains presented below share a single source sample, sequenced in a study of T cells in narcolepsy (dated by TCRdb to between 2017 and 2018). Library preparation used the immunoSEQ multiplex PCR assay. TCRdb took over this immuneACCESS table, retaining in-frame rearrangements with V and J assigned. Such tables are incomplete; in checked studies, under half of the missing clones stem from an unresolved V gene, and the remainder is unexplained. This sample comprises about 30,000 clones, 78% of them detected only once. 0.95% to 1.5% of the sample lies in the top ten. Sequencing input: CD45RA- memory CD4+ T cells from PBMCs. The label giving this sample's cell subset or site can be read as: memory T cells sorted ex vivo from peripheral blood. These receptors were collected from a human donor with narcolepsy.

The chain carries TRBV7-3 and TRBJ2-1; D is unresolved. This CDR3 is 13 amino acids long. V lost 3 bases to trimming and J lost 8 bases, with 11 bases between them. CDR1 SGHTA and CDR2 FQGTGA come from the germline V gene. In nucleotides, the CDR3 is TGTGCCAGCAGCTTCGGCCCTCGGGATGAGCAGTTCTTC. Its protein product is CASSFGPRDEQFF.

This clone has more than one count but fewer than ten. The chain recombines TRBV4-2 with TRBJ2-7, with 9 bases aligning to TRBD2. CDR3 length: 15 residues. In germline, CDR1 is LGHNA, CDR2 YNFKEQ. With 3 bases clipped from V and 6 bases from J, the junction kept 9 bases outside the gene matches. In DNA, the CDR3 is TGTGCCAGCAGCCATTTACGCGGGGGGGCAAGCGAGCAGTACTTC. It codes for CASSHLRGGASEQYF.

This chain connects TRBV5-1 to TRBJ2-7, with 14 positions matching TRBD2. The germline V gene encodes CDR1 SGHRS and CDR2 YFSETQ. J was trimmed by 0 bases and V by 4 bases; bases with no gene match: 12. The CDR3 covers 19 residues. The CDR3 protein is CASSPWTSGGLSSSYEQYF. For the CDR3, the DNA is TGCGCCAGCAGCCCTTGGACTAGCGGGGGGCTATCCAGCTCCTACGAGCAGTACTTC.

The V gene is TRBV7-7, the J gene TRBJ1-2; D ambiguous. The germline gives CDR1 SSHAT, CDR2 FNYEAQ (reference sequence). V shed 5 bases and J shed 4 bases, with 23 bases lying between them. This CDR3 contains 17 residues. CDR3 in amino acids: CASSVGHKCRKIYGYTF. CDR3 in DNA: TGTGCCAGCAGCGTAGGTCATAAGTGCCGAAAGATCTATGGCTACACCTTC.

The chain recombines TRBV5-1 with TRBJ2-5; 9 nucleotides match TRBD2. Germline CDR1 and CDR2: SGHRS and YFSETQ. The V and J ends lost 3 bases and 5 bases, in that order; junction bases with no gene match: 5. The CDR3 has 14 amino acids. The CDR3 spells CASSSGTSYETQYF. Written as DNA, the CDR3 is TGCGCCAGCAGCTCCGGGACTAGCTACGAGACCCAGTACTTC.

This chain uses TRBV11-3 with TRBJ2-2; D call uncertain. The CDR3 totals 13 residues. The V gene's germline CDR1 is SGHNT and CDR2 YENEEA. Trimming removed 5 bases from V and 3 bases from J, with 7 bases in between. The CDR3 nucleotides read TGTGCCAGCAGCCCCGGAGACACCGGGGAGCTGTTTTTT. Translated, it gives CASSPGDTGELFF.

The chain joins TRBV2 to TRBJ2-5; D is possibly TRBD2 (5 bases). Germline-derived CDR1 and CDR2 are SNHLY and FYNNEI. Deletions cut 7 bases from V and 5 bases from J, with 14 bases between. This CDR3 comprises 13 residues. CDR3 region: CASTLIGGETQYF. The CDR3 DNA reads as TGTGCCAGCACCTTGATAGGCGGGGAGACCCAGTACTTC.

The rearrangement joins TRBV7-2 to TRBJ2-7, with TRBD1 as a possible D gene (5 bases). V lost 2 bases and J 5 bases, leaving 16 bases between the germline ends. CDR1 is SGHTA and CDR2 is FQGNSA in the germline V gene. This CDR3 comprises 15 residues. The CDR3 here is CASSLWQGLRNEQYF. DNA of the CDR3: TGTGCCAGCAGCTTATGGCAGGGTTTGAGGAACGAGCAGTACTTC.

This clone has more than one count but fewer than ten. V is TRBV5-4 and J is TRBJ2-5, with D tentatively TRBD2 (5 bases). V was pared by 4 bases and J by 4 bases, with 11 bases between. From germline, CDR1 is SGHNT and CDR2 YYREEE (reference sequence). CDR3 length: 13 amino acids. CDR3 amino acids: CASSRLPSETQYF. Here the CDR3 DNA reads TGTGCCAGCAGCCGACTACCTTCAGAGACCCAGTACTTC.

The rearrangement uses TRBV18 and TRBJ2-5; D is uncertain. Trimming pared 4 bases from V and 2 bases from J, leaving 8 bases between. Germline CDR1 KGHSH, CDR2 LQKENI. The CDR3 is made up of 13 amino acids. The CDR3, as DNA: TGTGCCAGCTCACTGGCCAGTCAAGAGACCCAGTACTTC. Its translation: CASSLASQETQYF. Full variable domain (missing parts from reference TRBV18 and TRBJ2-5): NAGVMQNPRHLVRRRGQEARLRCSPMKGHSHVYWYRQLPEEGLKFMVYLQKENIIDESGMPKERFSAEFPKEGPSILRIQQVVRGDSAAYFCASSLASQETQYFGPGTRLLVL.

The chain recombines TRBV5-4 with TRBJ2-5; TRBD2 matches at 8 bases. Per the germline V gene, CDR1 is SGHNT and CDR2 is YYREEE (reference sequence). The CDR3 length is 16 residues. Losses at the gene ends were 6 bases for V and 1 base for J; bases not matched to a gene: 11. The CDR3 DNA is TGTGCCAGCACCGAAGGTGCGGGAGGTTTCCAAGAGACCCAGTACTTC. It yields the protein CASTEGAGGFQETQYF.

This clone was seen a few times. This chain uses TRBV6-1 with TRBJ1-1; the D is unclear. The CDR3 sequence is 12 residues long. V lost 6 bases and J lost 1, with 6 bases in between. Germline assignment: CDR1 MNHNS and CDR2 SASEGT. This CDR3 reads CASRSGNTEAFF. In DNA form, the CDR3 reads TGTGCCAGCAGATCTGGGAACACTGAAGCTTTCTTT.

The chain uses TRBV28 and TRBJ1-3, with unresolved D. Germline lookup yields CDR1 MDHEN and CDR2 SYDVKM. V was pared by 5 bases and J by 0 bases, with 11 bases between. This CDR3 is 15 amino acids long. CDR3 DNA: TGTGCCAGCAGTGGATCGACCCGCTCTGGAAACACCATATATTTT. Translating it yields CASSGSTRSGNTIYF.

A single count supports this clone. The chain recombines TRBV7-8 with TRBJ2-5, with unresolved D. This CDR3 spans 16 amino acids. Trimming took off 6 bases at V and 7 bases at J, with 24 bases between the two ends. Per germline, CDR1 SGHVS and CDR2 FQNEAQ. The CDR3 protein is CASRSSGTGGRGTQYF. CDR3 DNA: TGTGCCAGCAGGTCCAGTGGTACTGGCGGCCGCGGGACCCAGTACTTC. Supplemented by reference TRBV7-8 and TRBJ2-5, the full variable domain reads GAGVSQSPRYKVAKRGQDVALRCDPISGHVSLFWYQQALGQGPEFLTYFQNEAQLDKSGLPSDRFFAERPEGSVSTLKIQRTQQEDSAVYLCASRSSGTGGRGTQYFGPGTRLLVL.

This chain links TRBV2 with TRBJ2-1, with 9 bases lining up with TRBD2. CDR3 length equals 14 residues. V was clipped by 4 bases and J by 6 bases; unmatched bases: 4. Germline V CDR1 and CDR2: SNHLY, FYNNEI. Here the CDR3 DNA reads TGTGCCAGCAGTGGGGTAGCGGGGGTCAATGAGCAGTTCTTC. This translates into CASSGVAGVNEQFF.

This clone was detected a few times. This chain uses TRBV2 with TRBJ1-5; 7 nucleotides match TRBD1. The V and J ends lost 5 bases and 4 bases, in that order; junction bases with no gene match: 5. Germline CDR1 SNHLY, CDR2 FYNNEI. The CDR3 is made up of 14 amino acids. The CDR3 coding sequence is TGTGCCAGCAGTTTTTCAGGGGGAAATCAGCCCCAGCATTTT. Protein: CASSFSGGNQPQHF.

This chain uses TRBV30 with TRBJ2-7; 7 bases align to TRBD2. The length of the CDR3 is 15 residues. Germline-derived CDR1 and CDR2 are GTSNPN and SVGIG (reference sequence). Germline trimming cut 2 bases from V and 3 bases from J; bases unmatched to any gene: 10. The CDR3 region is CAWSPSTSAVYEQYF. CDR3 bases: TGTGCCTGGAGTCCCTCCACTAGCGCCGTCTACGAGCAGTACTTC.

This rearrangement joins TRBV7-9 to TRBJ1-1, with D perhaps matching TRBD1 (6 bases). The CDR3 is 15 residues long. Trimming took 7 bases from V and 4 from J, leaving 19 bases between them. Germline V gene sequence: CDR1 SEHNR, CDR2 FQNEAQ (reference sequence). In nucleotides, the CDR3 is TGTGCCAGCACCACCCGGGGGGGGCTGGGCACTGAAGCTTTCTTT. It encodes CASTTRGGLGTEAFF.

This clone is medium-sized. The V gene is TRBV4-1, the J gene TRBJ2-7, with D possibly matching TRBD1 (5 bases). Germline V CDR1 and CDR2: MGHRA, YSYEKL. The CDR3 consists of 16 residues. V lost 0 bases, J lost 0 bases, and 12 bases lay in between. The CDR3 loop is CASSQDRSGISYEQYF. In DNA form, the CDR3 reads TGCGCCAGCAGCCAAGATAGATCAGGGATCTCCTACGAGCAGTACTTC.

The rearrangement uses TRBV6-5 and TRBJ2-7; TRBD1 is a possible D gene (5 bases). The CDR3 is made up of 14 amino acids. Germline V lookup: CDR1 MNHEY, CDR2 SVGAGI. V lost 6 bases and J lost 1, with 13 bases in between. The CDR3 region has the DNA TGTGCCAGCAGACTTCGACAGTCTTCCTACGAGCAGTACTTC. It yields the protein CASRLRQSSYEQYF.

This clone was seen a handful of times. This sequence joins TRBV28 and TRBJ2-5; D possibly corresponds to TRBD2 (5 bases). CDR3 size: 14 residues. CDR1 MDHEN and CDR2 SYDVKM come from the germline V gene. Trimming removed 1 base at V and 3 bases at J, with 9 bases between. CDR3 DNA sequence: TGTGCCAGCAGTTTATACGGGGATAAAGAGACCCAGTACTTC. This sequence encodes CASSLYGDKETQYF.

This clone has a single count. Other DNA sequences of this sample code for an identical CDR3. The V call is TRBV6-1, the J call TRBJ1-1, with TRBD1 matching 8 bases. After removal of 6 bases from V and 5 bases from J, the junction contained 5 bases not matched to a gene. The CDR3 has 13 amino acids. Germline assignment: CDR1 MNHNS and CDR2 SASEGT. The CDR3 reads CASSRNRGTEAFF. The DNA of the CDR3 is TGTGCCAGCAGCCGCAACAGGGGGACTGAAGCTTTCTTT.

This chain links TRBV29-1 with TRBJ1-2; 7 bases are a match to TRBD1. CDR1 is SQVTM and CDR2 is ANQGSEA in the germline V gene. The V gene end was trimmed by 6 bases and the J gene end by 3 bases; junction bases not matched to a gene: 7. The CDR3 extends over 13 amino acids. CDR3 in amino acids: CSVDHDRDYGYTF. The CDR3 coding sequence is TGCAGCGTAGATCACGACAGGGACTATGGCTACACCTTC.

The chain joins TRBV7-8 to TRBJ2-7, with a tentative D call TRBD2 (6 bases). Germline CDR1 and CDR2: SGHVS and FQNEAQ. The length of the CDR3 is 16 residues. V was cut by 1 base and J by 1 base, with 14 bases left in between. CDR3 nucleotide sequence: TGTGCCAGCAGCTTAGGGGCGGACTATCCTTCCTACGAGCAGTACTTC. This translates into CASSLGADYPSYEQYF.

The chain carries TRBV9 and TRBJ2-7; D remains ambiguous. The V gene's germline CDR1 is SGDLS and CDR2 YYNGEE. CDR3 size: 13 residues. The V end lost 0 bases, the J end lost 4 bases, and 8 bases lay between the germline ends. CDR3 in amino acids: CASSVGPSYEQYF. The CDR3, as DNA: TGTGCCAGCAGCGTAGGGCCCTCGTACGAGCAGTACTTC.

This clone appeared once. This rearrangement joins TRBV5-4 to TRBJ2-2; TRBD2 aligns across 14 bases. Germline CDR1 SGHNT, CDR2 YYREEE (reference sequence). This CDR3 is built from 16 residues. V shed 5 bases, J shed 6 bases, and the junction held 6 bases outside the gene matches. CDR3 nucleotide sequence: TGTGCCAGCAGTTCGGGACTAGCGGGAGTGTCCGGGGAGCTGTTTTTT. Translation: CASSSGLAGVSGELFF.

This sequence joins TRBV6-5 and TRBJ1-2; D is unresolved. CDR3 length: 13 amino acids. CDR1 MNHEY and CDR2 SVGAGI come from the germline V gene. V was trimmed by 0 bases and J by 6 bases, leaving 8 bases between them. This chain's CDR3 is CASSYSAWDGYTF. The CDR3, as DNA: TGTGCCAGCAGTTACTCGGCGTGGGATGGCTACACCTTC.

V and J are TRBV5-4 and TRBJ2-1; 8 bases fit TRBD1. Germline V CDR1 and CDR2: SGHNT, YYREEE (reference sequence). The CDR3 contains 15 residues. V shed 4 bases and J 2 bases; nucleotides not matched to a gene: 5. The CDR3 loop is CASSLRDRPYNEQFF. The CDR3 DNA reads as TGTGCCAGCAGCCTACGGGACAGGCCCTACAATGAGCAGTTCTTC.

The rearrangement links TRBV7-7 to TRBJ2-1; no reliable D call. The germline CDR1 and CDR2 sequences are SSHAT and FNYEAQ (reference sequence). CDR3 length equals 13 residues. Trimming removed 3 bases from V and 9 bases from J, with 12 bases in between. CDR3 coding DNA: TGTGCCAGCAGCTTTGATATGGCTGGTGAGCAGTTCTTC. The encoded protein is CASSFDMAGEQFF.

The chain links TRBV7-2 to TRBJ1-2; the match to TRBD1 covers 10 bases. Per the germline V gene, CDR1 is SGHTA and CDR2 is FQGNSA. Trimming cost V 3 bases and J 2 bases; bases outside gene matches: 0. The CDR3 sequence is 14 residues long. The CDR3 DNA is TGTGCCAGCAGCTTGGGACAGGGGAACTATGGCTACACCTTC. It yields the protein CASSLGQGNYGYTF.

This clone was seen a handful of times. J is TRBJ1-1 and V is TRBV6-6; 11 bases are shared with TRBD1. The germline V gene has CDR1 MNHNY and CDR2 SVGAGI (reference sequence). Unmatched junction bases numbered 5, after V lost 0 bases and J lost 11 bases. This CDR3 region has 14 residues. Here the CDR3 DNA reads TGTGCCAGCAGTTACTCGAAGGGGACAGGGGGGGCTTTCTTT. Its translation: CASSYSKGTGGAFF.